Sequencing of this T cell receptor beta chain was carried out in a study of patients and donors after allogeneic stem cell transplantation. Germline CDR1 reads MGHRA; CDR2 reads YSYEKL. After removal of 3 bases from V and 8 bases from J, the junction contained 14 bases not matched to a gene. The CDR3 totals 17 residues. TCRdb reanalysed the RT-PCR reads using MiXCR and keeps one entry per CDR3 protein. The repertoire holds 190,000 or so distinct CDR3 sequences, with 35% to 45% as singletons. The table lists this clonotype with a few counts. The material sequenced was blood, either unsorted or a sorted T cell fraction (not recorded which). This chain joins TRBV4-1 and TRBJ2-1; 9 bases fit TRBD1. The receptor was derived from a human donor who was either an allogeneic HSCT recipient or a stem cell or donor lymphocyte infusion donor (not recorded which). It is not recorded whose cells these are; they may come from a transplant donor. CDR3 DNA sequence: TGCGCCAGCAGCCATGGTACCGGGACAGGGAGGTGGGATGAGCAGTTCTTC. Translated, it gives CASSHGTGTGRWDEQFF.